The rows below give T cell receptor beta chains drawn from one sample of a study of blood T cells in healthy people across ages. TCRdb processed the 5' RACE reads anew with MiXCR; each CDR3 protein has one entry. This sample has some 560,000 distinct CDR3 sequences, with about a quarter found just once. Separately, the same data were catalogued under a study of T cells of mothers and their children.

The sequencing sample was made of blood. These TCRs come from a boy between 2 and 10 years old in good health. CDR3s include the opening cysteine and the closing phenylalanine or tryptophan. A D gene is named only where the DNA matches it firmly. Clone size, where shown, is once, few, many, or a class for clones that have expanded.

cdr3_aa | cdr3_nt | v_call | d_call | j_call | clone_size
CASSQDSPHANTGELFF | TGCGCCAGCAGCCAAGATTCCCCCCATGCGAACACCGGGGAGCTGTTTTTT | TRBV4-3 | NA | TRBJ2-2 | few
CASSLLQNEQFF | TGTGCCAGCAGCTTACTACAGAATGAGCAGTTCTTC | TRBV7-2 | NA | TRBJ2-1 | many
CASSFGGVTEAFF | TGTGCCAGCAGTTTTGGAGGGGTCACTGAAGCTTTCTTT | TRBV12-3/TRBV12-4 | NA | TRBJ1-1 | NA
CASSGRGLWEPQHF | TGTGCCAGCAGTGGTAGGGGGCTCTGGGAGCCCCAGCATTTT | TRBV6-5 | TRBD1 | TRBJ1-5 | few
CASSSTGDGEQYF | TGTGCCAGCAGCTCGACAGGGGATGGGGAGCAGTACTTC | TRBV9 | TRBD1 | TRBJ2-7 | NA
CSGTGIPYEQYF | TGCAGTGGAACAGGGATTCCCTACGAGCAGTACTTC | TRBV20-1 | NA | TRBJ2-7 | NA
CSVQLLGGANYGYTF | TGCAGCGTCCAACTTCTGGGTGGGGCTAACTATGGCTACACCTTC | TRBV29-1 | NA | TRBJ1-2 | NA
CASSSGQANSPLHF | TGTGCCAGCAGCTCGGGACAGGCTAATTCACCCCTCCACTTT | TRBV7-9 | TRBD1 | TRBJ1-6 | NA
CASSGLAGDEQFF | TGTGCCAGCAGCGGGCTAGCGGGAGATGAGCAGTTCTTC | TRBV7-2 | TRBD2 | TRBJ2-1 | NA
CASTGHRGANTEAFF | TGTGCCAGCACTGGCCACAGGGGCGCGAACACTGAAGCTTTCTTT | TRBV3-1 | TRBD1 | TRBJ1-1 | NA
CASSLEGSNQPQHF | TGTGCCAGCAGCTTAGAGGGGAGCAATCAGCCCCAGCATTTT | TRBV7-9 | NA | TRBJ1-5 | few
CASSTRTVSYNSPLHF | TGTGCCAGCAGTACCCGGACAGTCTCCTATAATTCACCCCTCCACTTT | TRBV12-3/TRBV12-4 | NA | TRBJ1-6 | NA
CSVLLGRDTEAFF | TGCAGCGTCCTCCTTGGACGGGACACTGAAGCTTTCTTT | TRBV29-1 | NA | TRBJ1-1 | once
CSAQDSNATNEKLFF | TGCAGTGCCCAGGACAGTAATGCAACTAATGAAAAACTGTTTTTT | TRBV20-1 | NA | TRBJ1-4 | NA
CASSAIAVILYEQYF | TGTGCCAGCAGCGCTATAGCGGTTATACTCTACGAGCAGTACTTC | TRBV6-2/TRBV6-3 | NA | TRBJ2-7 | NA
CASSSTGTTNTEAFF | TGTGCCAGCTCATCAACCGGGACAACGAACACTGAAGCTTTCTTT | TRBV18 | NA | TRBJ1-1 | few
CASSETQKETQYF | TGTGCCAGTAGCGAGACACAAAAAGAGACCCAGTACTTC | TRBV19 | NA | TRBJ2-5 | few
CSVVPDREVDGYTF | TGCAGCGTTGTACCGGACAGGGAGGTCGATGGCTACACCTTC | TRBV29-1 | TRBD1 | TRBJ1-2 | few
CASSHPFKREGPDTQYF | TGTGCCAGCAGCCACCCGTTTAAGCGGGAGGGACCAGATACGCAGTATTTT | TRBV11-2 | TRBD2 | TRBJ2-3 | NA
CASSQGYQETQYF | TGCGCCAGCAGCCAAGGATACCAAGAGACCCAGTACTTC | TRBV4-3 | NA | TRBJ2-5 | many
CSGGLADNEQFF | TGCAGCGGGGGACTAGCGGACAATGAGCAGTTCTTC | TRBV29-1 | TRBD2 | TRBJ2-1 | NA
CASAVEGTEAFF | TGTGCCAGCGCGGTTGAGGGGACTGAAGCTTTCTTT | TRBV2 | NA | TRBJ1-1 | few
CASSHPGYQETQYF | TGTGCCAGCAGCCACCCCGGCTACCAAGAGACCCAGTACTTC | TRBV6-2/TRBV6-3 | NA | TRBJ2-5 | few
CASSLLTREAFF | TGTGCCAGCAGCCTTCTAACCCGTGAAGCTTTCTTT | TRBV7-2 | NA | TRBJ1-1 | few
CSARDDAYEQYF | TGCAGTGCAAGGGACGACGCCTACGAGCAGTACTTC | TRBV20-1 | NA | TRBJ2-7 | few
CASSYLGPYEQYF | TGTGCCAGCAGTTACTTAGGCCCCTACGAGCAGTACTTC | TRBV6-2/TRBV6-3 | NA | TRBJ2-7 | NA
CASSLAKASYGYTF | TGTGCCAGCAGCCTCGCGAAGGCGAGCTATGGCTACACCTTC | TRBV12-3/TRBV12-4 | NA | TRBJ1-2 | few
CASSESLSAINQPQHF | TGTGCCAGCAGTGAATCTCTCAGCGCCATAAATCAGCCCCAGCATTTT | TRBV2 | NA | TRBJ1-5 | NA
CASTYNTEAFF | TGTGCCAGCACTTATAACACTGAAGCTTTCTTT | TRBV6-1 | NA | TRBJ1-1 | NA
CASKVGVGTQETQYF | TGTGCCAGCAAAGTGGGTGTTGGGACCCAAGAGACCCAGTACTTC | TRBV27 | NA | TRBJ2-5 | few
CASGGQPMNTEAFF | TGTGCCAGCGGGGGACAGCCGATGAACACTGAAGCTTTCTTT | TRBV2 | TRBD1 | TRBJ1-1 | NA
CASSGPGLEGSYEQYF | TGTGCCAGCAGCGGACCGGGACTAGAGGGGTCCTACGAGCAGTACTTC | TRBV4-2 | TRBD2 | TRBJ2-7 | few
CASSLAEGHTQYF | TGCGCCAGCAGCTTGGCAGAGGGTCATACGCAGTATTTT | TRBV5-1 | NA | TRBJ2-3 | few
CASSSPSRTAFYGYTF | TGTGCCAGCAGCTCGCCTTCAAGGACAGCCTTCTATGGCTACACCTTC | TRBV7-9 | NA | TRBJ1-2 | NA
CASSSLSPTGLYTEAFF | TGCGCCAGCAGCTCGCTATCGCCGACAGGGCTATACACTGAAGCTTTCTTT | TRBV5-1 | TRBD1 | TRBJ1-1 | few
CAWIRDPSYQNIQYF | TGTGCCTGGATCAGGGACCCCTCCTATCAAAACATTCAGTACTTC | TRBV30 | NA | TRBJ2-4 | few
CASSLRGRDPDTQYF | TGTGCCAGCAGTTTACGCGGGAGGGATCCAGATACGCAGTATTTT | TRBV27 | TRBD2 | TRBJ2-3 | NA
CASSLFRGNSGNTIYF | TGTGCCAGCAGCTTATTCCGGGGAAACTCTGGAAACACCATATATTTT | TRBV11-2 | NA | TRBJ1-3 | NA
CASSFCPGGSCEQYF | TGTGCCAGCAGCTTCTGCCCAGGAGGATCCTGCGAGCAGTACTTC | TRBV7-9 | NA | TRBJ2-7 | few
CASSQDPGRPGEQYF | TGCGCCAGCAGCCAAGACCCGGGGCGGCCAGGGGAGCAGTACTTC | TRBV4-1 | NA | TRBJ2-5 | few
CASSFRTGRGGYTF | TGCGCCAGCAGCTTCCGGACGGGAAGAGGAGGCTACACCTTC | TRBV5-1 | NA | TRBJ1-2 | NA
CASSKTSGGATDTQYF | TGCGCCAGCAGCAAGACTAGCGGGGGGGCAACAGATACGCAGTATTTT | TRBV5-1 | TRBD2 | TRBJ2-3 | few